Following are 27 T cell receptor beta chains from one sample sequenced in a study of blood T cell repertoires in COVID-19. TCRdb's table, derived via immunoSEQ multiplex PCR, lists solely in-frame clones and lacks some. The sample gives a few hundred thousand clones, just over 90% of which show up once; more than 0.85% is in the top ten. The sequenced material came from PBMCs or T cells enriched from blood (not recorded which). The receptors come from a woman between 35 and 50 years old who had been exposed to COVID-19.

This rearrangement joins TRBV19 to TRBJ1-2; perhaps TRBD1 as D (6 bases). Germline CDR1 is LNHDA and CDR2 is SQIVND (reference sequence). The CDR3 totals 16 residues. V gave up 0 bases and J gave up 0 bases, with 11 bases separating them. The CDR3 nucleotides read TGTGCCAGTAGTATAGATAATCCAGGGGCTAACTATGGCTACACCTTC. As protein: CASSIDNPGANYGYTF.

J is TRBJ1-4 and V is TRBV30, with D unresolved. Germline CDR1 GTSNPN, CDR2 SVGIG (reference sequence). Between the trimmed V and J ends, which lost 2 bases and 3 bases, there was a span of 13 bases. This CDR3 contains 15 residues. The CDR3, as DNA: TGTGCCTGGAGTTATTCTGGGCAAGCTAATGAAAAACTGTTTTTT. As protein: CAWSYSGQANEKLFF.

The chain links TRBV11-3 to TRBJ1-2; D unclear. CDR1 and CDR2 (germline): SGHNT, YENEEA. The CDR3 totals 13 residues. The V end was cut by 2 bases, the J end by 8 bases, with 12 bases between. CDR3 nucleotide sequence: TGTGCCAGCAGCTTACGGGGAATTGAGGGCTACACCTTC. Residues: CASSLRGIEGYTF.

The V and J genes are TRBV7-6 and TRBJ2-5, with D tentatively TRBD1 (5 bases). CDR1 and CDR2 (germline): SGHVS, FNYEAQ. V was pared by 1 base and J by 7 bases, with 13 bases between. The CDR3 has 14 amino acids. The chain's CDR3 is CASSLELGVVTQYF. For the CDR3, the DNA is TGTGCCAGCAGCTTAGAGCTAGGGGTTGTGACCCAGTACTTC.

The V call is TRBV12-5, the J call TRBJ1-1, with D hard to call. The CDR3 is made up of 13 amino acids. Germline CDR1 reads LGHNT; CDR2 reads FRNRAP. The V end lost 7 bases, the J end lost 1 base, and 10 bases lay between the germline ends. The CDR3, as DNA: TGTGCTAGTGCCCACAGAGAGAACACTGAAGCTTTCTTT. Translated, it gives CASAHRENTEAFF.

The chain carries TRBV20-1 and TRBJ1-2; a weak D match, TRBD1 (6 bases). This CDR3 comprises 10 residues. Germline V gene data show CDR1 as DFQATT and CDR2 as SNEGSKA (reference sequence). Trimming cost V 7 bases and J 6 bases, with 9 bases left between them. As DNA, the CDR3 is TGCAGTGGTTACAGGGATGGCTACACCTTC. It encodes CSGYRDGYTF.

The rearrangement uses TRBV7-9 and TRBJ2-7; 8 bases map to TRBD1. CDR3 size: 14 residues. Germline V gives CDR1 SEHNR, CDR2 FQNEAQ (reference sequence). Germline trimming cut 2 bases from V and 5 bases from J; bases unmatched to any gene: 5. The CDR3 sequence is CASSLTGGLDEQYF. The CDR3 bases are TGTGCCAGCAGCTTAACAGGGGGTCTCGACGAGCAGTACTTC.

The V and J genes are TRBV10-3 and TRBJ2-7; 7 bases agree with TRBD2. The CDR3 totals 13 residues. Germline V gene data show CDR1 as ENHRY and CDR2 as SYGVKD. J was trimmed by 5 bases and V by 2 bases; bases with no gene match: 3. CDR3 loop: CAISEVGGDEQYF. CDR3 sequence (DNA): TGTGCCATCAGTGAGGTGGGGGGGGACGAGCAGTACTTC.

The chain employs TRBV5-6 and TRBJ2-7, with 9 bases lining up with TRBD2. After removal of 4 bases from V and 3 bases from J, the junction contained 5 bases not matched to a gene. Germline V gene lookup returns CDR1 SGHDT and CDR2 YYEEEE. The length of the CDR3 is 14 residues. DNA for the CDR3: TGTGCCAGCAGCGGCGTAGCGGGAGTCTACGAGCAGTACTTC. Amino acids: CASSGVAGVYEQYF.

This chain connects TRBV11-2 to TRBJ1-6; a possible D gene is TRBD1 (5 bases). CDR3 size: 15 residues. CDR1 is SGHAT and CDR2 is FQNNGV in the germline V gene. Trimming removed 5 bases from V and 7 bases from J, with 15 bases in between. As DNA, the CDR3 is TGTGCCAGCAGCCGAAATAACCCAGGGAATTCACCCCTCCACTTT. Amino acids: CASSRNNPGNSPLHF.

This clone occurred a few times. This chain connects TRBV5-1 to TRBJ1-6, with D possibly being TRBD1 (6 bases). CDR1 is SGHRS, CDR2 YFSETQ, per germline. Trimming pared 3 bases from V and 7 bases from J, leaving 20 bases between. This CDR3 comprises 17 residues. DNA for the CDR3: TGCGCCAGCAGCTCGTCGACAGGCCGGTTCCAAAATTCACCCCTCCACTTT. Its protein is CASSSSTGRFQNSPLHF.

This sequence joins TRBV6-1 and TRBJ1-2, with D unclear. The length of the CDR3 is 20 residues. With 2 bases removed from V and 2 bases from J, the gap between germline ends came to 27 bases. Germline CDR1 reads MNHNS; CDR2 reads SASEGT. The CDR3 nucleotides read TGTGCCAGCAGTGAAAGGTCCCGAGCCCGGGCGAGGAGGACGAACTATGGCTACACCTTC. It yields the protein CASSERSRARARRTNYGYTF.

This chain uses TRBV19 with TRBJ1-3; no reliable D call. CDR1 is LNHDA, CDR2 SQIVND, per germline (reference sequence). There are 14 residues in the CDR3. V lost 7 bases and J lost 0, with 10 bases in between. The CDR3 DNA follows: TGTGCCAGTACCAAAGGGAGCTCTGGAAACACCATATATTTT. Translation gives CASTKGSSGNTIYF.

The chain couples TRBV7-3 to TRBJ2-1; maybe TRBD2 (5 bases). This CDR3 contains 14 residues. V gave up 2 bases and J gave up 9 bases, with 14 bases separating them. Germline CDR1 is SGHTA and CDR2 is FQGTGA. DNA of the CDR3: TGTGCCAGCAGCTTATCACCCACTAGTACTGAGCAGTTCTTC. Translated: CASSLSPTSTEQFF.

The rearrangement uses TRBV3-1 (or the pseudogene TRBV3-2) and TRBJ1-5; weak D call: TRBD1 (5 bases). V was clipped by 3 bases and J by 9 bases, with 12 bases between them. The CDR3 contains 13 residues. The germline CDR1 and CDR2 sequences are LGHDT and YNNKEL (reference sequence). The CDR3 region is CASSQGPGGPQHF. CDR3 coding DNA: TGTGCCAGCAGCCAGGGCCCGGGGGGGCCCCAGCATTTT.

The chain recombines TRBV24-1 with TRBJ1-1; no definite D call. This CDR3 comprises 14 residues. Germline V gene data show CDR1 as KGHDR and CDR2 as SFDVKD. Trimming pared 3 bases from V and 6 bases from J, leaving 13 bases between. CDR3 bases: TGTGCCACCAGTGATACAGCTACTGACGCTGAAGCTTTCTTT. It specifies CATSDTATDAEAFF.

V is TRBV21-1 and J is TRBJ1-4; TRBD1, as called in the table, went unchecked against the DNA. TRBV21-1 constitutes a pseudogene. This CDR3 comprises 19 residues. The DNA for the CDR3 is TGTGCCAGCAGCAAAGCGCCCGATCAACAGGACGCAACTAATGAAAAACTGTTTTTT. This codes for CASSKAPDQQDATNEKLFF.

This clone came up once. The chain links TRBV7-3 to TRBJ2-6, with D possibly being TRBD2 (5 bases). There are 18 residues in the CDR3. V was pared by 4 bases and J by 8 bases, with 24 bases between. Germline values: CDR1 SGHTA, CDR2 FQGTGA. The CDR3 protein is CASSSLSGYPLGSNVLTF. The CDR3 nucleotides read TGTGCCAGCAGCTCTCTCAGCGGTTATCCTCTGGGGTCCAACGTCCTGACTTTC.

This chain joins TRBV3-1 (or the pseudogene TRBV3-2) and TRBJ2-5, with 7 nucleotides matching TRBD1. The trim removed 2 bases at V and 4 bases at J, leaving 4 bases unmatched. The CDR3 extends over 14 amino acids. Germline V gene data show CDR1 as LGHDT and CDR2 as YNNKEL (reference sequence). The CDR3 protein is CASSQLTGTETQYF. Here the CDR3 DNA reads TGTGCCAGCAGCCAACTGACAGGGACAGAGACCCAGTACTTC.

V gene TRBV3-1 (or the pseudogene TRBV3-2) combines with J gene TRBJ1-3, with TRBD1 matching over 7 bases. After removal of 4 bases from V and 2 bases from J, the junction contained 5 bases not matched to a gene. The CDR3 extends over 15 amino acids. Germline V gene data show CDR1 as LGHDT and CDR2 as YNNKEL (reference sequence). The CDR3 spells CASSPPGQAGNTIYF. The CDR3 region has the DNA TGTGCCAGCAGCCCACCTGGACAGGCTGGAAACACCATATATTTT.

The chain links TRBV7-9 to TRBJ2-3; a weak D match, TRBD2 (7 bases). Deletions cut 5 bases from V and 3 bases from J, with 18 bases between. The CDR3 covers 16 residues. Per germline, CDR1 SEHNR and CDR2 FQNEAQ (reference sequence). CDR3 bases: TGTGCCAGCAGCCCCTGGGGGGGCAAGGGGACAGATACGCAGTATTTT. Translating gives CASSPWGGKGTDTQYF.

This clone was picked up a small number of times. V usage is TRBV2 and J usage is TRBJ2-5, with D maybe TRBD1 (6 bases). Germline assignment: CDR1 SNHLY and CDR2 FYNNEI. CDR3 length: 18 residues. The V and J ends lost 5 bases and 5 bases respectively, with 27 bases between them. As DNA, the CDR3 is TGTGCCAGCAGTCCCGACAGGAACAAGGGGATTCCACGGGAGACCCAGTACTTC. Translated, it gives CASSPDRNKGIPRETQYF. The variable domain in full, completed from reference TRBV2 and TRBJ2-5, reads EPEVTQTPSHQVTQMGQEVILRCVPISNHLYFYWYRQILGQKVEFLVSFYNNEISEKSEIFDDQFSVERPDGSNFTLKIRSTKLEDSAMYFCASSPDRNKGIPRETQYFGPGTRLLVL.

The gene calls are TRBV13 and TRBJ1-2; 10 nucleotides line up with TRBD1. Trimming at V came to 2 bases and at J to 4 bases, leaving 19 bases not matched to a gene. CDR3 length: 20 amino acids. Germline lookup yields CDR1 PRHDT and CDR2 FYEKMQ (reference sequence). CDR3: CASSLTLGDRGEVTGYGYTF. The CDR3 DNA follows: TGTGCCAGCAGCTTAACCCTCGGGGACAGGGGAGAAGTCACGGGCTATGGCTACACCTTC.

The DNA of the CDR3 is TGCAGCTCAACCGGGACAGATGGAAACACCATATATTTT. It translates to CSSTGTDGNTIYF. The chain recombines TRBV29-1 with TRBJ1-3, with TRBD1 matching 7 bases. This CDR3 contains 13 residues. V was clipped by 8 bases and J by 3 bases; unmatched bases: 7. From germline, CDR1 is SQVTM and CDR2 ANQGSEA.

The rearrangement joins TRBV7-2 to TRBJ2-1, with 11 bases fitting TRBD2. The CDR3 is 16 amino acids. Looked up from germline, CDR1 is SGHTA and CDR2 is FQGNSA. The V segment lost 5 bases and the J segment 12 bases; nucleotides outside the gene matches: 15. The chain's CDR3 is CASSPQGLADGRGQFF. The CDR3 coding sequence is TGTGCCAGCAGCCCCCAGGGACTAGCGGACGGGAGGGGGCAGTTCTTC.

For the CDR3, the DNA is TGCAGCGCCGAGGGGACAGGGAGGAGGGATCAGCCCCAGCATTTT. Its translation: CSAEGTGRRDQPQHF. The chain is built from TRBV29-1 and TRBJ1-5, with TRBD1 identical over 9 bases. J lost 5 bases, V lost 7 bases, and 12 bases had no gene match. Germline values: CDR1 SQVTM, CDR2 ANQGSEA. The length of the CDR3 is 15 residues.

V is TRBV21-1 and J is TRBJ2-2; the table's D call, TRBD2, was not checked against the DNA. TRBV21-1 is a known pseudogene. CDR3 length: 18 amino acids. Here the CDR3 reads CASSKRTSGGSDTGELFF. The CDR3 DNA reads TGTGCCAGCAGCAAACGGACTAGCGGGGGATCGGACACCGGGGAGCTGTTTTTT.